The next 4 T cell receptor beta chains were all read from a single sample in a study of T cell responses to AZD1222 COVID-19 vaccine. Generated by immunoSEQ multiplex PCR, the TCRdb table keeps only in-frame clones and is missing some. The sample has 90,000 to 140,000 clones, about four fifths seen once. Specimen: peripheral blood, collected on day 0 of AZD1222 vaccination. The receptors were gathered from an adult in good health.

This clone was found a few times. The genes are TRBV5-1 and TRBJ2-2; D may be TRBD1 (6 bases). The germline V and J ends were trimmed by 5 bases and 0 bases, with 11 bases remaining between them. Germline CDR1 is SGHRS and CDR2 is YFSETQ. The CDR3 has 15 amino acids. The CDR3 nucleotides read TGCGCCAGCAGATCCAGGGGCCCGAACACCGGGGAGCTGTTTTTT. Protein sequence: CASRSRGPNTGELFF.

The chain couples TRBV3-1 (or the pseudogene TRBV3-2) to TRBJ1-1; D gene unclear. The germline CDR1 and CDR2 sequences are LGHDT and YNNKEL (reference sequence). This CDR3 has 13 amino acids. The V end lost 0 bases, the J end lost 2 bases, and 4 bases lay between the germline ends. The CDR3 here is CASSQDYNTEAFF. DNA for the CDR3: TGTGCCAGCAGCCAAGATTACAACACTGAAGCTTTCTTT.

The chain combines TRBV4-2 with TRBJ1-1; D call uncertain. From germline, CDR1 is LGHNA and CDR2 YNFKEQ. The CDR3 runs to 12 residues. The V gene lost 0 bases and the J gene lost 7 bases, with 6 bases spanning the gap. The CDR3 spells CASSQDTIEAFF. The CDR3 DNA follows: TGTGCCAGCAGCCAAGATACAATTGAAGCTTTCTTT.

The chain recombines TRBV4-3 with TRBJ1-4, with TRBD1 matching over 7 bases. The germline gives CDR1 LGHNA, CDR2 YSLEER. J was trimmed by 0 bases and V by 7 bases; bases with no gene match: 11. CDR3 length: 17 residues. The CDR3 nucleotides read TGCGCCAGCAACAATCCGGGACAGACTGCAACTAATGAAAAACTGTTTTTT. Its protein product is CASNNPGQTATNEKLFF.